The entry below describes one T cell receptor (beta chain). What it binds is unknown. The sample is drawn from a study of vaccination and CD4 T cells after COVID-19. Treatment described: roughly 11-day PBMC culture with coronavirus spike peptide pools or control peptides (ViraFEST assay). Researchers used the Oncomine TCR Beta short-read assay to sequence DNA from cultured CD4+ T cells. One entry per CDR3 protein results from TCRdb running MiXCR on the PCR reads. This table has over 9,000 distinct CDR3 sequences, roughly 55% appearing once. This CDR3 has 14 amino acids. The V gene lost 2 bases and the J gene lost 0 bases, with 4 bases spanning the gap. Germline values: CDR1 ENHRY, CDR2 SYGVKD.

Specimen: CD4+ T cells from blood, cultured in vitro. The rearrangement joins TRBV10-3 to TRBJ1-4; D ambiguous. The clonotype comes from a human donor who had recovered from COVID-19. The CDR3 DNA is TGTGCCATCAGTGAGGACACAACTAATGAAAAACTGTTTTTT. This sequence encodes CAISEDTTNEKLFF.